A single sample is the source of the 8 T cell receptor beta chains below, sequenced in a study of T cells in Graves' hyperthyroidism and ophthalmopathy. Using RNA transcripts as the source, TCR beta CDR3 regions were amplified. With the HTBI primer set, the TCR CDR3 went through a first round of RT-PCR. One entry per CDR3 protein, called by TCRdb with MiXCR from the multiplex PCR reads. There are 250,000 to 350,000 distinct CDR3 sequences in the sample; around 17% occur only once, and around 35% lies in the top ten. Sequenced input: blood. The receptor source for this set is a man under 40 with Graves' hyperthyroidism.

This clonotype was detected many times. This chain connects TRBV6-1 to TRBJ2-3; D not resolved. V lost 6 bases to trimming and J lost 2 bases, with 12 bases between them. The germline gives CDR1 MNHNS, CDR2 SASEGT. The length of the CDR3 is 14 residues. CDR3 amino acids: CASRGRSHTDTQYF. The CDR3 DNA is TGTGCCAGCAGGGGAAGAAGCCACACAGATACGCAGTATTTT.

This clonotype has at least ten counts. The chain combines TRBV5-1 with TRBJ1-5, with D perhaps matching TRBD1 (5 bases). The length of the CDR3 is 15 residues. Germline CDR1 is SGHRS and CDR2 is YFSETQ. The V and J ends lost 4 bases and 4 bases respectively, with 15 bases between them. The CDR3, as DNA: TGCGCCAGCAGCCGGACCGGTGGGGGTAATCAGCCCCAGCATTTT. Its translation is CASSRTGGGNQPQHF.

About this clonotype: A read error is possible here, since a much larger clone lies one base away. The V gene is TRBV30, the J gene TRBJ2-7, with 7 nucleotides matching TRBD1. The J call may be in error: the DNA end matches TRBJ2-1 better. CDR3 length: 12 amino acids. Germline CDR1 and CDR2: GTSNPN and SVGIG (reference sequence). As DNA, the CDR3 is TGTGCCTGGAGCGGGACAGCCTACGAGCAGTTCTTC. Protein: CAWSGTAYEQFF.

This clonotype was detected a few times. The rearrangement uses TRBV15 and TRBJ2-1; perhaps D is TRBD1 or TRBD2 (5 bases each). This CDR3 region has 18 residues. The germline CDR1 and CDR2 sequences are LNHNV and YYDKDF (reference sequence). V lost 0 bases, J lost 4 bases, and 19 bases lay in between. The CDR3 nucleotides are TGTGCCACCAGCAGAGAGGGTCCAATTCAGGGAGATTACAATGAGCAGTTCTTC. Its protein is CATSREGPIQGDYNEQFF.

The chain is built from TRBV18 and TRBJ2-7; 16 positions match TRBD2. Germline values: CDR1 KGHSH, CDR2 LQKENI. This CDR3 comprises 16 residues. The J segment lost 6 bases and the V segment lost 6 bases, leaving 8 bases of the junction unmatched. The chain's CDR3 is CASSKGLAGGPTEQYF. As DNA, the CDR3 is TGTGCCAGCTCCAAGGGACTAGCGGGAGGGCCGACCGAGCAGTACTTC. Looking up the rest from reference TRBV18 and TRBJ2-7 gives the full variable domain: NAGVMQNPRHLVRRRGQEARLRCSPMKGHSHVYWYRQLPEEGLKFMVYLQKENIIDESGMPKERFSAEFPKEGPSILRIQQVVRGDSAAYFCASSKGLAGGPTEQYFGPGTRLTVT.

This clonotype was seen more than once but under ten times. The chain uses TRBV11-1 and TRBJ2-1; D is unclear. V lost 2 bases and J 4 bases, leaving 9 bases between the germline ends. Germline V CDR1 and CDR2: SGHAT, FQDESV (reference sequence). This CDR3 contains 14 residues. The CDR3 loop is CASSLIGFYNEQFF. CDR3 bases: TGTGCCAGCAGCTTAATCGGTTTTTACAATGAGCAGTTCTTC.

The V and J genes are TRBV6-1 and TRBJ1-2; TRBD1 matches at 10 bases. V was clipped by 5 bases and J by 8 bases; unmatched bases: 8. Germline V gives CDR1 MNHNS, CDR2 SASEGT. The CDR3 totals 14 residues. CDR3 sequence (DNA): TGTGCCAGCAGTCATCGACAGGGGGCTGTAGGCTACACCTTC. This gives the protein CASSHRQGAVGYTF.

This clonotype was picked up many times. The rearrangement joins TRBV14 to TRBJ2-1, with D maybe TRBD2 (5 bases). In germline, CDR1 is SGHDN, CDR2 FVKESK. The CDR3 contains 17 residues. V was cut by 0 bases and J by 0 bases, with 12 bases left in between. Here the CDR3 reads CASSQERGLSSYNEQFF. CDR3 DNA sequence: TGTGCCAGCAGCCAAGAACGCGGGCTAAGCTCCTACAATGAGCAGTTCTTC.